This T cell receptor (beta chain) came from a study of shared clonotypes between healthy human individuals. Trimming left V 5 bases short and J 4 bases short, with 14 bases between. Looked up from germline, CDR1 is MDHEN and CDR2 is SYDVKM. The CDR3 contains 14 residues. Data came from immunoSEQ multiplex PCR; TCRdb stores just in-frame clones and leaves some out. The sample consists of 950,000 to 1,300,000 clones, about 74% of them appearing once. This clone was observed a handful of times. The chain couples TRBV28 to TRBJ2-5, with D perhaps TRBD1 (5 bases). The clonotype originates from a man aged 18 to 29 in good health. The sequenced material came from memory CD4+ T cells sorted from blood. The subset denotes: CD45RA-negative fraction. The CDR3 DNA sequence: TGTGCCAGCAGTGGGCGAGACAGTACAGAGACCCAGTACTTC. Encoded protein: CASSGRDSTETQYF.